The 29 T cell receptor beta chains in this list originate from one sample, sequenced in a study of cytomegalovirus exposure and HLA in healthy donors. Primers included in the PCR were 60 Vbeta and 13 Jbeta primers. This table comes from immunoSEQ multiplex PCR, and its TCRdb copy is limited to in-frame clones, with some not included. Among about 160,000 clones listed, less than 85% were seen once. Sequenced: PBMCs. The receptors here all came from a man in his forties or fifties in good health and CMV-seropositive.

The chain employs TRBV7-9 and TRBJ2-5, with 7 positions matching TRBD1. The J segment lost 4 bases and the V segment lost 5 bases, leaving 10 bases of the junction unmatched. The CDR3 totals 15 residues. Germline CDR1 reads SEHNR; CDR2 reads FQNEAQ (reference sequence). DNA of the CDR3: TGTGCCAGCAGCCTGGAAGTAGGGGGCGGAGAGACCCAGTACTTC. Amino acid sequence: CASSLEVGGGETQYF.

This clone was counted a few times. V is TRBV6-1 and J is TRBJ1-3; perhaps TRBD1 as D (5 bases). The CDR3 sequence is 16 residues long. Germline V gene data show CDR1 as MNHNS and CDR2 as SASEGT. Trimming removed 2 bases at V and 2 bases at J, with 13 bases between. The CDR3 protein is CASSEFWGVTGNTIYF. In nucleotides, the CDR3 is TGTGCCAGCAGTGAATTTTGGGGGGTTACTGGAAACACCATATATTTT.

Only a few counts were recorded for this clone. V usage is TRBV5-1 and J usage is TRBJ2-5; 12 positions agree with TRBD2. This CDR3 is 16 amino acids long. Trimming removed 4 bases from V and 5 bases from J; junction bases left unmatched: 9. From germline, CDR1 is SGHRS and CDR2 YFSETQ. The CDR3 loop reads CASSQRGLAGGETQYF. CDR3 DNA sequence: TGCGCCAGCAGCCAACGTGGGCTAGCGGGAGGGGAGACCCAGTACTTC.

This clone came up a few times. The V and J genes are TRBV2 and TRBJ2-7, with 11 positions matching TRBD1. The CDR3 length is 14 residues. After removal of 6 bases from V and 6 bases from J, the junction contained 7 bases not matched to a gene. Looked up from germline, CDR1 is SNHLY and CDR2 is FYNNEI. CDR3 in DNA: TGTGCCAGCAGAACCGGGACAGGGGGTATCGAGCAGTACTTC. Amino acids: CASRTGTGGIEQYF.

V and J are TRBV18 and TRBJ1-2; TRBD1 aligns across 8 bases. The trim removed 1 base at V and 6 bases at J, leaving 1 base unmatched. The CDR3 consists of 13 residues. Germline V CDR1 and CDR2: KGHSH, LQKENI. The chain's CDR3 is CASSPQQGDGYTF. The CDR3 DNA follows: TGTGCCAGCTCACCACAACAGGGGGATGGCTACACCTTC.

Only one count was recorded for this clone. The V call is TRBV13, the J call TRBJ2-1; perhaps TRBD2 as D (6 bases). Trimming took off 0 bases at V and 9 bases at J, with 9 bases between the two ends. The CDR3 spans 13 residues. Looked up from germline, CDR1 is PRHDT and CDR2 is FYEKMQ (reference sequence). The CDR3 loop reads CASSLGRRGEQFF. As DNA, the CDR3 is TGTGCCAGCAGCTTAGGCAGGAGGGGTGAGCAGTTCTTC.

The gene calls are TRBV14 and TRBJ2-2; D ambiguous. Deletions cut 5 bases from V and 1 base from J, with 8 bases between. CDR1 and CDR2 from the germline V gene are SGHDN and FVKESK. The CDR3 has 14 amino acids. CDR3 sequence reads: CASSRQVNTGELFF. The CDR3 nucleotides read TGTGCCAGCAGCAGACAAGTGAACACCGGGGAGCTGTTTTTT.

V usage is TRBV2 and J usage is TRBJ2-5; 15 positions match TRBD2. The CDR3 spans 16 residues. Germline values: CDR1 SNHLY, CDR2 FYNNEI. With 8 bases clipped from V and 4 bases from J, the junction kept 8 bases outside the gene matches. The CDR3 DNA reads TGTGCCAGCGGCCCTGGGACTAGCGGGAGGATAGAGACCCAGTACTTC. Protein: CASGPGTSGRIETQYF.

The J gene is TRBJ2-7, the V gene TRBV9; D is unclear. V was pared by 1 base and J by 0 bases, with 8 bases between. The CDR3 is 14 amino acids. Germline CDR1 reads SGDLS; CDR2 reads YYNGEE. CDR3 region: CASSVYSSSYEQYF. The CDR3 DNA is TGTGCCAGCAGCGTATATTCGTCCTCCTACGAGCAGTACTTC.

The chain carries TRBV18 and TRBJ2-1; TRBD2 is a possible D gene (6 bases). This CDR3 comprises 15 residues. V lost 3 bases and J 2 bases, leaving 11 bases between the germline ends. CDR1 KGHSH and CDR2 LQKENI come from the germline V gene. The CDR3 bases are TGTGCCAGCTCACCCACTAGCATGCCCTACAATGAGCAGTTCTTC. Protein: CASSPTSMPYNEQFF.

This chain joins TRBV30 and TRBJ2-1, with TRBD1 matching 7 bases. Per the germline V gene, CDR1 is GTSNPN and CDR2 is SVGIG (reference sequence). Losses at the gene ends were 5 bases for V and 9 bases for J; bases not matched to a gene: 4. The CDR3 contains 11 residues. The CDR3 nucleotides read TGTGCCTGGGCAAACAGGGGTGAGCAGTTCTTC. Protein sequence: CAWANRGEQFF.

This rearrangement joins TRBV5-1 to TRBJ2-7; D might be TRBD1 (6 bases). Trimming removed 0 bases at V and 0 bases at J, with 7 bases between. CDR1 is SGHRS and CDR2 is YFSETQ in the germline V gene. This CDR3 contains 14 residues. This CDR3 reads CASSLAGDSYEQYF. For the CDR3, the DNA is TGCGCCAGCAGCTTGGCAGGGGACTCCTACGAGCAGTACTTC.

The chain recombines TRBV28 with TRBJ1-5, with a tentative D call TRBD1 (6 bases). Germline assignment: CDR1 MDHEN and CDR2 SYDVKM. Trimming shortened V by 2 bases and J by 5 bases, and 10 bases separated the two germline ends. CDR3 length: 14 residues. Here the CDR3 DNA reads TGTGCCAGCAGTTTACAGGGGCCGTATCAGCCCCAGCATTTT. Translating it yields CASSLQGPYQPQHF.

The sample holds one count of this clone. The rearrangement links TRBV5-1 to TRBJ2-7; TRBD2 matches at 12 bases. Germline V CDR1 and CDR2: SGHRS, YFSETQ. V gave up 4 bases and J gave up 2 bases; unmatched junction bases: 4. The length of the CDR3 is 15 residues. CDR3 nucleotide sequence: TGCGCCAGCAGCCAGACTAGCGGGAGAGCCTACGAGCAGTACTTC. This codes for CASSQTSGRAYEQYF.

In nucleotides, the CDR3 is TGCGCCAGCAGCTTGGGGGGGCTGAATACGCAGTATTTT. As protein: CASSLGGLNTQYF. This rearrangement joins TRBV5-1 to TRBJ2-3, with a possible D match to TRBD1 (6 bases). With 0 bases removed from V and 7 bases from J, the gap between germline ends came to 9 bases. The CDR3 spans 13 residues. CDR1 SGHRS and CDR2 YFSETQ come from the germline V gene.

This CDR3 reads CASRRGGRAEETQYF. DNA of the CDR3: TGCGCCAGCAGACGAGGCGGGAGGGCCGAAGAGACCCAGTACTTC. The genes are TRBV5-1 and TRBJ2-5; 9 bases line up with TRBD2. V shed 5 bases and J 3 bases; nucleotides not matched to a gene: 8. Germline V gene sequence: CDR1 SGHRS, CDR2 YFSETQ. The CDR3 totals 15 residues. Looking up the rest from reference TRBV5-1 and TRBJ2-5 gives the full variable domain: KAGVTQTPRYLIKTRGQQVTLSCSPISGHRSVSWYQQTPGQGLQFLFEYFSETQRNKGNFPGRFSGRQFSNSRSEMNVSTLELGDSALYLCASRRGGRAEETQYFGPGTRLLVL.

The rearrangement links TRBV2 to TRBJ2-7; 10 bases are shared with TRBD1. V was clipped by 7 bases and J by 1 base; unmatched bases: 13. Germline V CDR1 and CDR2: SNHLY, FYNNEI. The CDR3 sequence is 17 residues long. The CDR3 nucleotides read TGTGCCAGCATTACCACTGGGGGGGGACAGGGGTCCTACGAGCAGTACTTC. Its translation: CASITTGGGQGSYEQYF.

This clone was recorded once. V usage is TRBV14 and J usage is TRBJ1-4; D is possibly TRBD1 (6 bases). Germline lookup yields CDR1 SGHDN and CDR2 FVKESK. The CDR3 length is 16 residues. Trimming cost V 1 base and J 5 bases, with 14 bases left between them. The CDR3 region has the DNA TGTGCCAGCAGCCAAGGGACAGCCGGGTTAAATGAAAAACTGTTTTTT. This translates into CASSQGTAGLNEKLFF.

The chain employs TRBV7-3 and TRBJ2-3, with D unclear. The CDR3 covers 13 residues. The V gene's germline CDR1 is SGHTA and CDR2 FQGTGA. V lost 5 bases to trimming and J lost 4 bases, with 10 bases between them. CDR3 in amino acids: CASSLTYPDTQYF. CDR3 DNA sequence: TGTGCCAGCAGCCTTACATATCCAGATACGCAGTATTTT.

The chain recombines TRBV19 with TRBJ2-7; possibly TRBD2 for D (6 bases). Per germline, CDR1 LNHDA and CDR2 SQIVND (reference sequence). This CDR3 spans 15 amino acids. V was cut by 2 bases and J by 6 bases, with 17 bases left in between. As DNA, the CDR3 is TGTGCCAGTAGTATAACCCCGGGGCAGGGAGGCGAGCAGTACTTC. This encodes CASSITPGQGGEQYF.

The chain uses TRBV10-3 and TRBJ2-5; no clear D. The J call may be incorrect, as the DNA end agrees better with TRBJ2-7. The CDR3 length is 11 residues. The germline CDR1 and CDR2 sequences are ENHRY and SYGVKD. DNA of the CDR3: TGTGCCATCAGTGCCTCCTACGAGCAGTACTTC. Its protein product is CAISASYEQYF.

The rearrangement uses TRBV28 and TRBJ2-5, with D tentatively TRBD1 (7 bases). V was clipped by 6 bases and J by 2 bases, with 25 bases between them. The CDR3 sequence is 18 residues long. The germline gives CDR1 MDHEN, CDR2 SYDVKM. CDR3 DNA sequence: TGTGCCAGCAGCCCAGTCAGGGGGGCCGCCGCTGATCAAGAGACCCAGTACTTC. It specifies CASSPVRGAAADQETQYF.

This clone turned up a few times. This chain connects TRBV10-2 to TRBJ1-4, with TRBD1 matching 9 bases. The CDR3 runs to 13 residues. Trimming at V came to 6 bases and at J to 8 bases, leaving 4 bases not matched to a gene. Germline V CDR1 and CDR2: WSHSY, SAAADI. In DNA form, the CDR3 reads TGCGCCAGCAGACGGACAGGGGAGGAAAAACTGTTTTTT. Translating it yields CASRRTGEEKLFF.

The chain uses TRBV7-2 and TRBJ1-2; 8 bases map to TRBD1. The CDR3 has 17 amino acids. V gave up 4 bases and J gave up 2 bases; unmatched junction bases: 12. Germline V gene sequence: CDR1 SGHTA, CDR2 FQGNSA. The CDR3 region has the DNA TGTGCCAGCAGCTCCCGGGACAGGAAGGCCTTCAACTATGGCTACACCTTC. Its protein product is CASSSRDRKAFNYGYTF.

The sample holds one count of this clone. The chain uses TRBV2 and TRBJ1-2; D is undetermined. Germline assignment: CDR1 SNHLY and CDR2 FYNNEI. V was shortened by 5 bases and J by 3 bases, with 10 bases between the two germline ends. The CDR3 spans 13 residues. In nucleotides, the CDR3 is TGTGCCAGCAGTTCACGAACATACTATGGCTACACCTTC. It encodes CASSSRTYYGYTF.

The chain recombines TRBV5-1 with TRBJ2-5; D is perhaps TRBD1 (6 bases). With the DNA end fitting TRBJ2-7 better, the J assignment may be wrong. The CDR3 is 13 amino acids. CDR1 and CDR2 (germline): SGHRS, YFSETQ. The CDR3 DNA follows: TGCGCCAGCAGAAATGGGACAACTTACGAGCAGTACTTC. Amino acid sequence: CASRNGTTYEQYF.

This chain uses TRBV29-1 with TRBJ2-1, with 8 nucleotides matching TRBD2. CDR3 length: 14 amino acids. J lost 2 bases, V lost 1 base, and 1 base had no gene match. Per germline, CDR1 SQVTM and CDR2 ANQGSEA. The CDR3 is CSVEGGRTYNEQFF. In DNA form, the CDR3 reads TGCAGCGTTGAAGGCGGGAGGACCTACAATGAGCAGTTCTTC.

The J gene is TRBJ2-2, the V gene TRBV9; the match to TRBD1 covers 9 bases. CDR3 size: 18 residues. V gave up 2 bases and J gave up 4 bases; unmatched junction bases: 12. Germline V lookup: CDR1 SGDLS, CDR2 YYNGEE. In nucleotides, the CDR3 is TGTGCCAGCAGCGTTGGTGTTCGAGGGACAGGGCCCACCGGGGAGCTGTTTTTT. Amino acid sequence: CASSVGVRGTGPTGELFF.

This chain connects TRBV18 to TRBJ2-6; D not certain. Germline assignment: CDR1 KGHSH and CDR2 LQKENI. This CDR3 region has 15 residues. The V and J ends lost 5 bases and 0 bases respectively, with 8 bases between them. The CDR3 spells CASSKLNSGANVLTF. The CDR3, as DNA: TGTGCCAGCTCAAAACTGAACTCTGGGGCCAACGTCCTGACTTTC.